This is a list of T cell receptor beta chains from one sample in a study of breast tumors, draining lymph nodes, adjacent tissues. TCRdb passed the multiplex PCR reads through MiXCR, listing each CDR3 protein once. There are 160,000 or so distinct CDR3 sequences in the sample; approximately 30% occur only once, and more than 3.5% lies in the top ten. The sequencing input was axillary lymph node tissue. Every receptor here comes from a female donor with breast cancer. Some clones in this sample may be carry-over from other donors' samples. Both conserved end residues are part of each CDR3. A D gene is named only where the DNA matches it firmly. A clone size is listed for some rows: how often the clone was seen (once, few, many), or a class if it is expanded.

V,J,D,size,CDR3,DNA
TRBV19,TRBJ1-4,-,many,CASSTSGVPLLFF,TGTGCCAGTAGTACCTCCGGGGTGCCCTTACTGTTTTTT
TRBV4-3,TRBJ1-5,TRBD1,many,CASSQATGNLVNQPQHF,TGCGCCAGCAGCCAAGCGACAGGGAATCTCGTCAATCAGCCCCAGCATTTT
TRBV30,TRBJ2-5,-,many,CAWKGTAGETQYF,TGTGCCTGGAAGGGGACGGCTGGAGAGACCCAGTACTTC
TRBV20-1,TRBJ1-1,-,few,CSARWGREAFF,TGCAGTGCTAGATGGGGGCGTGAAGCTTTCTTT
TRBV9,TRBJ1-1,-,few,CASSVTGKLTEAFF,TGTGCCAGCAGCGTGACAGGAAAATTGACTGAAGCTTTCTTT
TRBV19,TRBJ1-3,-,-,CASSMRDIIYF,TGTGCCAGTAGTATGCGAGACATCATATATTTT
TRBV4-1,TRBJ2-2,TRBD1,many,CASSEGQGPYTGELFF,TGCGCCAGCAGCGAGGGACAGGGGCCCTACACCGGGGAGCTGTTTTTT
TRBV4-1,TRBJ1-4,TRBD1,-,CASSQVRSGGGNEKLFF,TGCGCCAGCAGCCAAGTAAGGTCAGGGGGAGGTAATGAAAAACTGTTTTTT
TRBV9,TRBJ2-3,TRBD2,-,CASSVGSGTSGGATQYF,TGTGCCAGCAGCGTCGGATCCGGGACTAGCGGGGGGGCCACGCAGTATTTT
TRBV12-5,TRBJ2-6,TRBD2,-,CASGFTRGGGRGVASGANVLTF,TGTGCTAGTGGTTTCACACGAGGCGGCGGGAGGGGGGTAGCGTCTGGGGCCAACGTCCTGACTTTC
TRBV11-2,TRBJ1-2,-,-,CASAANYGYTF,TGTGCCAGTGCAGCTAACTATGGCTACACCTTC
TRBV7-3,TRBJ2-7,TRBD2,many,CASSPRGGPGEQYF,TGTGCCAGCAGTCCTCGGGGGGGCCCAGGCGAGCAGTACTTC
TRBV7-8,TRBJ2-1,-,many,CASSSRPGGGEQFF,TGTGCCAGCAGCTCGCGTCCCGGAGGGGGCGAGCAGTTCTTC
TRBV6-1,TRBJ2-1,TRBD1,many,CASTTLGQGARNEQFF,TGTGCCAGTACGACCCTAGGACAGGGGGCGCGGAATGAGCAGTTCTTC
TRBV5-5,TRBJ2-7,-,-,CASSPVSPGSYEQYF,TGTGCCAGCAGTCCCGTGAGCCCGGGCTCCTACGAGCAGTACTTC
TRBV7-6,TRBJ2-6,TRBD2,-,CASSLELGEGGANVLTF,TGTGCCAGCAGCTTAGAGTTAGGGGAGGGAGGGGCCAACGTCCTGACTTTC
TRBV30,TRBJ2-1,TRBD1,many,CAWSPGTDYNEQFF,TGTGCCTGGAGTCCCGGGACAGATTACAATGAGCAGTTCTTC
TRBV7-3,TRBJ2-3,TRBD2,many,CASSLTGLLTDTQYF,TGTGCCAGCAGCTTAACGGGACTACTCACAGATACGCAGTATTTT
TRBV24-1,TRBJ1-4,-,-,CATSDIGSEKLFF,TGTGCCACCAGTGATATCGGCTCTGAAAAACTGTTTTTT
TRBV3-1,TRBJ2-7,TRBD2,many,CASSPTSGSHEQYF,TGTGCCAGCAGCCCGACTAGCGGGAGCCACGAGCAGTACTTC
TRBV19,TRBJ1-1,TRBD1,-,CATSDRGDAEAFF,TGTGCCACCTCGGACAGGGGTGACGCTGAAGCTTTCTTT
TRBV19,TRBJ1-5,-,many,CASTPEMGVSNQPQHF,TGTGCCAGTACCCCCGAGATGGGGGTTAGCAATCAGCCCCAGCATTTT
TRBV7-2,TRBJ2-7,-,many,CASSFGGIWTSEQYF,TGTGCCAGCAGCTTCGGGGGAATCTGGACCTCCGAGCAGTACTTC
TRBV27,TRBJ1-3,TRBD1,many,CASSLSGTDAGNTIYF,TGTGCCAGCAGTTTATCGGGGACAGATGCTGGAAACACCATATATTTT
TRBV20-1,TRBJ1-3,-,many,CSARNPGTVGGNTIYF,TGCAGTGCTAGAAACCCAGGAACGGTTGGAGGAAACACCATATATTTT
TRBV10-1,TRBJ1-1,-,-,CASSESRGGNTEAFF,TGCGCCAGCAGTGAGTCGAGGGGGGGCAACACTGAAGCTTTCTTT
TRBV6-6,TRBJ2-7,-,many,CASVSRVDEQYF,TGTGCCAGCGTATCCAGGGTCGACGAGCAGTACTTC
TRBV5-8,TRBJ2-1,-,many,CASSLGEPYNEQFF,TGTGCCAGCAGCTTGGGGGAGCCCTACAATGAGCAGTTCTTC
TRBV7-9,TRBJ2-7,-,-,CASSLAETVSYEQYF,TGTGCCAGCAGCTTAGCCGAGACAGTGTCTTACGAGCAGTACTTC
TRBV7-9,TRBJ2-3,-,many,CASSLAWTPDTQYF,TGTGCCAGCAGCTTAGCGTGGACACCGGATACGCAGTATTTT
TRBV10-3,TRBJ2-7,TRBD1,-,CAISDLAGRGHEQYF,TGTGCCATCAGTGACCTCGCTGGCAGGGGGCACGAGCAGTACTTC
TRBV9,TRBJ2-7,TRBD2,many,CASSVGSASGRSEQYF,TGTGCCAGCAGCGTAGGTTCGGCTAGCGGACGTTCGGAGCAGTACTTC
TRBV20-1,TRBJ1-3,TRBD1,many,CSASGDRASGNTIYF,TGCAGTGCTAGTGGGGACAGGGCATCTGGAAACACCATATATTTT
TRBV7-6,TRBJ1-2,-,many,CASSLGSGDYGYTF,TGTGCCAGCAGCTTAGGGAGCGGGGACTATGGCTACACCTTC
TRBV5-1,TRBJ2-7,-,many,CASSLGQGQDEQYF,TGCGCCAGCAGCCTCGGACAAGGGCAGGACGAGCAGTACTTC
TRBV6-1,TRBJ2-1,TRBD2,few,CASLGLPSHGEQFF,TGTGCCAGTCTGGGACTACCGTCTCACGGTGAGCAGTTCTTC
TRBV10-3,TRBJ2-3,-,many,CAINEHGTGDTQYF,TGTGCCATCAATGAGCACGGGACTGGTGATACGCAGTATTTT
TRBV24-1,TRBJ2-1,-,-,CATRARQPVPYNEQFF,TGTGCCACCAGGGCCCGGCAGCCGGTACCATACAATGAGCAGTTCTTC
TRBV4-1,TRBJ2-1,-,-,CASSPTLRHSDEQFF,TGCGCCAGCAGCCCGACCCTTCGACATTCTGATGAGCAGTTCTTC
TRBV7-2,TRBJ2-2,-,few,CASSRVGVGGSVF,TGTGCCAGCAGCCGCGTCGGGGTTGGGGGCTCGGTTTTT
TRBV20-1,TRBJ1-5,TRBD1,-,CSANRDRAPDQPQHF,TGCAGTGCTAACCGGGACAGGGCGCCCGATCAGCCCCAGCATTTT
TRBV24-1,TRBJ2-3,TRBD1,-,CATSDDRGVSTDTQYF,TGTGCCACCAGTGATGACAGGGGGGTAAGCACAGATACGCAGTATTTT
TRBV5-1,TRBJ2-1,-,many,CASSLRARGIDEQFF,TGCGCCAGCAGCTTGAGAGCCAGAGGAATCGATGAGCAGTTCTTC
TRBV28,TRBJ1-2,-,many,CASSFEGLRAYGYTF,TGTGCCAGCAGTTTTGAGGGGCTACGAGCTTATGGCTACACCTTC
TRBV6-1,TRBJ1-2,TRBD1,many,CASGEGAWGYTF,TGTGCCAGCGGGGAGGGGGCCTGGGGCTACACCTTC
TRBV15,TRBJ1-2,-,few,CATSRELGANYGYTF,TGTGCCACCAGCAGAGAATTGGGGGCCAACTATGGCTACACCTTC
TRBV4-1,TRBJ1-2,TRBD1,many,CASSLLTGVNYGYTF,TGCGCCAGCAGCCTCCTGACAGGGGTGAACTATGGCTACACCTTC
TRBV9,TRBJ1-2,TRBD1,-,CASSAGTTGERGYTF,TGTGCCAGCAGCGCCGGAACGACAGGGGAAAGGGGCTACACCTTC
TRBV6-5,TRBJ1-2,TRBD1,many,CASSYRTGDGYTF,TGTGCCAGCAGTTACCGCACAGGGGATGGCTACACCTTC
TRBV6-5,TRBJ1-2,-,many,CASGNSRDPGNYGYTF,TGTGCCAGTGGGAACTCCAGGGACCCCGGTAACTATGGCTACACCTTC
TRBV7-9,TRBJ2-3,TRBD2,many,CASSSRGSTDTQYF,TGTGCCAGCAGCTCCCGCGGGAGTACGGATACGCAGTATTTT